This T cell receptor (beta chain) originates from a study of T cell responses to AZD1222 COVID-19 vaccine. The CDR3 length is 14 residues. Trimming shortened V by 8 bases and J by 0 bases, and 12 bases separated the two germline ends. CDR1 is ENHRY, CDR2 SYGVKD, per germline. Sequencing used immunoSEQ multiplex PCR; TCRdb keeps in-frame clones, though not all of them. Found here are more than 70,000 clones, over 70% of them singletons; the top ten hold roughly 15%. The origin of this receptor is an adult in good health. V is TRBV10-3 and J is TRBJ2-3; D is perhaps TRBD1 or TRBD2 (6 bases each). Sequenced material: peripheral blood, taken on day 0 of AZD1222 vaccination. CDR3 coding DNA: TGTGCCATCGCGAGGGGGACTAGCACAGATACGCAGTATTTT. It encodes CAIARGTSTDTQYF.